A selection of T cell receptor beta chains follows, all from one sample in a study of T-cell reconstitution after alpha-beta-depleted transplantation in children. MiXCR, run by TCRdb on the PCR reads, gives a single entry per CDR3 protein. The table shows about 610,000 distinct CDR3 sequences, with roughly a tenth occurring only once. The sample consisted of PBMCs from the stem cell graft donor, taken from the stem cell graft. Every receptor here comes from a human donor who donated a stem cell graft to a child with acute myeloid leukemia. Both conserved end residues are part of each CDR3. Each record gives: V gene, CDR3 protein.

V: TRBV30; CDR3: CAWSPGQGANGYTF
V: TRBV10-2; CDR3: CASRGLAGGDIQYF
V: TRBV20-1; CDR3: CSAGTRDTNEQFF
V: TRBV20-1; CDR3: CSAAGSEDTQYF
V: TRBV6-2/TRBV6-3; CDR3: CASRPRLAGGGEQYF
V: TRBV29-1; CDR3: CSVEYRGSVEQYF
V: TRBV7-9; CDR3: CASSSTGSKSEQFF
V: TRBV12-3/TRBV12-4; CDR3: CASSSREASTDTQYF
V: TRBV7-2; CDR3: CASSRDSNRDTQYF
V: TRBV29-1; CDR3: CSVEGGSGRWGTDTQYF
V: TRBV28; CDR3: CASSIRQGATYEQYF
V: TRBV4-3; CDR3: CASSHHRGDTEAFF
V: TRBV3-1; CDR3: CASSQGSVSGNTIYF
V: TRBV20-1; CDR3: CSAGNSGSSYNEQFF
V: TRBV4-3; CDR3: CASSQDSTGGFYEQYF
V: TRBV29-1; CDR3: CSVEVGQETQYF
V: TRBV20-1; CDR3: CSAGTVVSGNTIYF
V: TRBV7-9; CDR3: CASSLAGATNEKLFF
V: TRBV29-1; CDR3: CSDLSGSYNEQFF
V: TRBV7-2; CDR3: CASSFLAGGPGETQYF
V: TRBV5-1; CDR3: CASSNGGAVSYNEQFF
V: TRBV12-3/TRBV12-4; CDR3: CASSGRTGSTDTQYF
V: TRBV20-1; CDR3: CSARENRGRNEKLFF
V: TRBV5-1; CDR3: CASSWRGQETQYF
V: TRBV29-1; CDR3: CSALYVETQYF
V: TRBV28; CDR3: CASSRQIYNSPLHF
V: TRBV29-1; CDR3: CSVLPVTSYEQYF
V: TRBV24-1; CDR3: CATSERSGTARASPNEQYF
V: TRBV6-1; CDR3: CASSNRQADEAFF
V: TRBV12-3/TRBV12-4; CDR3: CASSREALGTGGYEQYF
V: TRBV6-1; CDR3: CASSEASISGYEKETQYF
V: TRBV12-3/TRBV12-4; CDR3: CASSLSQVGTGANVLTF
V: TRBV20-1; CDR3: CSARDPAGGARNEQFF
V: TRBV24-1; CDR3: CATTSTGVNEQFF
V: TRBV6-2/TRBV6-3; CDR3: CASSTPASGHTDTQYF
V: TRBV30; CDR3: CAWAGDLGNEQFF
V: TRBV7-2; CDR3: CASSLVGQKETQYF
V: TRBV9; CDR3: CASSPRTSGSGEQFF
V: TRBV6-5; CDR3: CASRTTGGDYNEQFF
V: TRBV7-8; CDR3: CASSSSTGKSSYNEQFF
V: TRBV12-3/TRBV12-4; CDR3: CASSLALGVEKLFF
V: TRBV4-2; CDR3: CASSQGVGAGAPSTQYF
V: TRBV20-1; CDR3: CSARDTENYGYTF
V: TRBV5-1; CDR3: CASTEGMNTEAFF